The entry that follows covers one TCR beta chain sequence. Its antigen remains unidentified. The identical CDR3 is also encoded by other nucleotide sequences in the sample. Positively selected for CCR7, the CD45RO-negative cells used as naive CD8 cells excluded terminally differentiated effector memory CD45RA+ cells. The germline gives CDR1 SGHVS, CDR2 FNYEAQ. The CDR3 loop spans 13 amino acids. Trimming removed 1 base from V and 1 base from J, with 5 bases in between. This sample is drawn from a study of shared clonotypes between healthy human individuals. As for the study in general: Contributing individuals were two females and a few males aged 18 to 49. Per donor, three plates held CD4 naive cells, three held CD4 memory, two held CD8 naive and one held CD8 memory. Study-wide results and limits: Some naive CD4 clonotypes, 4% to 6%, turned up in common across several donors. In general, naive subsets displayed greater estimated richness than memory subsets did.

The protocol was immunoSEQ multiplex PCR, while the TCRdb copy is restricted to in-frame clones and leaves out a portion. The table records under 850,000 clones, around 93% of them present only once. This clonotype originated in a man aged 25-45 years in good health. The sequenced sample was naive CD8+ T cells sorted from blood. V is TRBV7-6 and J is TRBJ2-7; D is undetermined. Here the CDR3 reads CASSLELSYEQYF. DNA of the CDR3: TGTGCCAGCAGCTTAGAACTATCCTACGAGCAGTACTTC.